A selection of T cell receptor beta chains follows, all from one sample in a study of radiotherapy plus CTLA-4 blockade in lung cancer. Generated by immunoSEQ multiplex PCR, the TCRdb table keeps only in-frame clones and is missing some. The sample comprises 100,000 or so clones, roughly 80% of which are singletons, and about 25% rests with the top ten. The input for sequencing was peripheral blood, taken from a patient treated with radiotherapy plus ipilimumab. The origin of the receptors is a human donor with non-small cell lung cancer that progressed on radiotherapy plus ipilimumab. CDR3s include the opening cysteine and the closing phenylalanine or tryptophan.

14	TRBJ2-4	TRBV7-9	CASSLGLAGGIQYF
14	TRBJ1-1	TRBV5-1	CASSKRTGTAEAFF
15	TRBJ2-7	TRBV27	CASSPSGIPPYEQYF
14	TRBJ1-1	TRBV6-5	CASSYSILNTEAFF
14	TRBJ1-2	TRBV28	CASSLMGGDYGYTF
16	TRBJ2-1	TRBV28	CASSFLGLAGVREQFF
15	TRBJ2-1	TRBV30	CAWSRRDREYNEQFF
14	TRBJ2-1	TRBV5-1	CASSLGAGWDEQFF
13	TRBJ2-1	TRBV9	CASSVEGNNEQFF
13	TRBJ1-5	TRBV28	CATEARGNQPQHF
17	TRBJ2-1	TRBV9	CASSPGPTHGVGNEQFF
14	TRBJ2-5	TRBV5-1	CASRTTALQETQYF
15	TRBJ2-7	TRBV28	CASSLPPGQSYEQYF
12	TRBJ2-3	TRBV28	CASSFSTDTQYF
18	TRBJ2-2	TRBV6-1	CASSASTSRLWGTGELFF
21	TRBJ2-1	TRBV7-6	CASSLVPGGQGGRSSYNEQFF